A selection of T cell receptor beta chains follows, all from one sample in a study of neurological immune-mediated disorders. TCRdb used MiXCR to reprocess the 5' RACE reads, holding one entry per CDR3 protein. The sample carries 30,000 or so distinct CDR3 sequences, around 12% recorded once. Sequencing was performed on PBMCs. The source of these receptors is a man in his sixties in good health. The CDR3 runs from the conserved cysteine through the conserved F or W. Fields, in order: V gene, CDR3 length, clone size, CDR3 protein. For some rows the clone size is stated as once, few or many, or as a class when expanded; others skip it.

>TRBV3-1|14|many
CASSQLRSYNEQFF
>TRBV20-1|13|many
CSALALSSYEQYF
>TRBV12-3/TRBV12-4|14|many
CASSLIGAVETQYF
>TRBV6-2/TRBV6-3|13|many
CASRDQPTDTQYF
>TRBV7-9|19|many
CASTPGETGSNNLDDTQYF
>TRBV5-1|14|once
CASSLDRGQNEQYF
>TRBV11-2|12|many
CASSRTSYEQYF
>TRBV4-1|14|many
CASSIALYPYEQYF
>TRBV20-1|16|many
CSASEYLGPPRETQYF
>TRBV3-1|14|many
CASSPLNGAYEQYF
>TRBV24-1|14|many
CATSVGGEGVEQYF
>TRBV4-2|15|many
CASSQYSTPYNEQFF
>TRBV5-1|14|many
CASSLDRALDTQYF
>TRBV11-3|21|-
CASSFYICSAGRQNINNEQFF
>TRBV6-2/TRBV6-3|16|-
CASSFPHRLAGADRLF
>TRBV2|15|many
CASSEVAAMGETQYF
>TRBV5-5|14|many
CASSLGPSPDTQYF
>TRBV6-2/TRBV6-3|16|many
CASDPGTADRPYEQYF
>TRBV11-2|19|many
CASSLFPSGGPANTGELFF
>TRBV5-1|15|many
CASSLDSWNTGELFF
>TRBV6-5|19|many
CASREPSGGVKSSYNEQFF